The next 31 T cell receptor beta chains were all read from a single sample in a study of CD8+ T cells in alopecia areata. RNA was extracted and reverse transcribed into cDNA as the sequencing template. TCRdb keeps only in-frame clones here, not all; method: immunoSEQ multiplex PCR. The sample lists about 140,000 clones, roughly 50% seen once, with about 4.3% in the top ten. Material: CD4+ T cells sorted from blood. Source of these receptors: a human donor in good health.

The chain is built from TRBV29-1 and TRBJ2-7; tentatively, D is TRBD1 or TRBD2 (5 bases each). Germline V CDR1 and CDR2: SQVTM, ANQGSEA. This CDR3 spans 13 amino acids. Trimming shortened V by 5 bases and J by 2 bases, and 13 bases separated the two germline ends. The chain's CDR3 is CSVKLGRTYEQYF. CDR3 sequence (DNA): TGCAGCGTTAAACTGGGACGAACCTACGAGCAGTACTTC.

This clone was picked up a small number of times. J is TRBJ2-2 and V is TRBV6-5; 7 bases match TRBD1. The CDR3 is made up of 14 amino acids. Germline loops: CDR1 MNHEY, CDR2 SVGAGI. Unmatched junction bases numbered 6, after V lost 10 bases and J lost 1 base. The CDR3 region is CATSRQGNTGELFF. In DNA form, the CDR3 reads TGTGCCACATCGCGACAGGGGAACACCGGGGAGCTGTTTTTT.

This clone was counted only a few times. One end of the junction is discordant with germline, which a read error may explain. This chain joins TRBV29-1 and TRBJ1-2, with D maybe TRBD1 (5 bases). This CDR3 region has 12 residues. Per germline, CDR1 SQVTM and CDR2 ANQGSEA. The CDR3 sequence is CGEGTSQYGYTF. Here the CDR3 DNA reads TGTGGGGAGGGGACTTCTCAATATGGCTACACCTTC.

The chain carries TRBV29-1 and TRBJ2-5, with 8 positions matching TRBD2. Germline V CDR1 and CDR2: SQVTM, ANQGSEA. V trimming: 7 bases; J trimming: 4 bases; junction bases outside the gene matches: 5. This CDR3 spans 12 amino acids. The CDR3 DNA follows: TGCAGCGCGGCGGGGGGAGGAGAGACCCAGTACTTC. As protein: CSAAGGGETQYF.

The chain has TRBV6-5 and TRBJ2-4; TRBD1 or TRBD2 may be the D gene (5 bases each). V lost 8 bases to trimming and J lost 5 bases, with 13 bases between them. CDR1 MNHEY and CDR2 SVGAGI come from the germline V gene. This CDR3 contains 13 residues. The CDR3 coding sequence is TGTGCCAGCGGCACGGGGCCTGAAAACATTCAGTACTTC. Amino acids: CASGTGPENIQYF.

This clone appeared a few times. The chain recombines TRBV7-9 with TRBJ2-7; TRBD1 matches 7 bases. CDR3 length: 12 amino acids. The V segment lost 6 bases and the J segment 5 bases; nucleotides outside the gene matches: 4. The V gene's germline CDR1 is SEHNR and CDR2 FQNEAQ (reference sequence). CDR3 loop: CASRSDRDEQYF. In nucleotides, the CDR3 is TGTGCCAGCAGGTCCGACAGGGACGAGCAGTACTTC.

V is TRBV28 and J is TRBJ2-7; possible D gene TRBD1, 6 bases. V gave up 1 base and J gave up 6 bases, with 13 bases separating them. The CDR3 length is 14 residues. The germline CDR1 and CDR2 sequences are MDHEN and SYDVKM. CDR3 DNA: TGTGCCAGCAGTTTATCCCCTGGGGGCGGCGAGCAGTACTTC. Amino acid sequence: CASSLSPGGGEQYF.

This sequence joins TRBV29-1 and TRBJ1-2, with 7 positions matching TRBD1. Germline V CDR1 and CDR2: SQVTM, ANQGSEA. This CDR3 contains 16 residues. Trimming at V came to 6 bases and at J to 3 bases, leaving 16 bases not matched to a gene. CDR3 nucleotides: TGCAGCGTGCGAGCCGCGTCAGGGGGACGCGACTATGGCTACACCTTC. This encodes CSVRAASGGRDYGYTF.

A few counts support this clone. This chain's CDR3 is CASSEGTSRNTGELFF. The DNA for the CDR3 is TGTGCCAGCAGTGAAGGGACTAGCCGCAACACCGGGGAGCTGTTTTTT. The J gene is TRBJ2-2, the V gene TRBV25-1; 9 nucleotides agree with TRBD2. The CDR3 sequence is 16 residues long. Germline CDR1 and CDR2: MGHDK and SYGVNS. Trimming took 2 bases from V and 2 from J; bases not matched to a gene: 3. The variable domain in full, completed from reference TRBV25-1 and TRBJ2-2, reads EADIYQTPRYLVIGTGKKITLECSQTMGHDKMYWYQQDPGMELHLIHYSYGVNSTEKGDLSSESTVSRIRTEHFPLTLESARPSHTSQYLCASSEGTSRNTGELFFGEGSRLTVL.

The CDR3 DNA reads as TGTGCCAGCAGCCGGGCCTCGGAGGGGAATCAGCCCCAGCATTTT. This translates into CASSRASEGNQPQHF. The chain is built from TRBV5-6 and TRBJ1-5; possible D gene TRBD1, 5 bases. CDR1 and CDR2 from the germline V gene are SGHDT and YYEEEE. The CDR3 loop spans 15 amino acids. V was pared by 4 bases and J by 4 bases, with 15 bases between.

In nucleotides, the CDR3 is TGTGCCAGCAGCTCCTCCAACTATGGCTACACCTTC. It translates to CASSSSNYGYTF. V is TRBV7-2 and J is TRBJ1-2, with unresolved D. V was shortened by 4 bases and J by 2 bases, with 5 bases between the two germline ends. The V gene's germline CDR1 is SGHTA and CDR2 FQGNSA. There are 12 residues in the CDR3.

This clone was observed a few times. The J gene is TRBJ2-3, the V gene TRBV7-2; TRBD1 matches at 8 bases. The germline gives CDR1 SGHTA, CDR2 FQGNSA. V was pared by 5 bases and J by 6 bases, with 13 bases of the junction left unmatched. This CDR3 region has 16 residues. CDR3 nucleotide sequence: TGTGCCAGCAGCCCAGGAGGACAGGGAGGAGGGGATACGCAGTATTTT. It is translated as CASSPGGQGGGDTQYF. Combining the CDR3 with reference TRBV7-2 and TRBJ2-3 gives the whole variable domain GAGVSQSPSNKVTEKGKDVELRCDPISGHTALYWYRQSLGQGLEFLIYFQGNSAPDKSGLPSDRFSAERTGGSVSTLTIQRTQQEDSAVYLCASSPGGQGGGDTQYFGPGTRLTVL.

The chain combines TRBV27 with TRBJ2-1, with 9 bases matching TRBD2. The CDR3 has 15 residues. Trimming cost V 7 bases and J 6 bases; bases outside gene matches: 10. Germline V gene data show CDR1 as MNHEY and CDR2 as SMNVEV (reference sequence). CDR3 amino acids: CASIGGRAGRNEQFF. The DNA for the CDR3 is TGTGCCAGCATTGGCGGGAGGGCCGGCCGCAATGAGCAGTTCTTC.

The CDR3 DNA reads as TGCAGCGTAGGCAGGGAGAATAGGGAGCAGTACTTC. This gives the protein CSVGRENREQYF. The V gene is TRBV29-1, the J gene TRBJ2-7; either TRBD1 or TRBD2 may supply D (5 bases each). This CDR3 has 12 amino acids. Trimming shortened V by 6 bases and J by 7 bases, and 16 bases separated the two germline ends. CDR1 is SQVTM and CDR2 is ANQGSEA in the germline V gene.

The chain combines TRBV29-1 with TRBJ2-7, with 7 bases identical to TRBD1. V lost 6 bases, J lost 2 bases, and 7 bases stayed unmatched. Germline V gives CDR1 SQVTM, CDR2 ANQGSEA. The CDR3 sequence is 13 residues long. The CDR3 region has the DNA TGCAGCGTAATACAGGGGTTGCCCTACGAGCAGTACTTC. This encodes CSVIQGLPYEQYF.

The genes are TRBV15 and TRBJ1-2; weak D call: TRBD1 (5 bases). The germline V and J ends were trimmed by 1 base and 6 bases, with 12 bases remaining between them. The germline CDR1 and CDR2 sequences are LNHNV and YYDKDF (reference sequence). The CDR3 runs 14 residues. CDR3 loop: CATSRVARGHGYTF. Here the CDR3 DNA reads TGTGCCACCAGCAGAGTGGCCCGGGGCCATGGCTACACCTTC.

This clone came up a few times. The chain joins TRBV10-3 to TRBJ2-7, with D perhaps matching TRBD1 (5 bases). There are 14 residues in the CDR3. Germline CDR1 ENHRY, CDR2 SYGVKD. Between the trimmed V and J ends, which lost 6 bases and 0 bases, there was a span of 12 bases. CDR3 nucleotides: TGTGCCATCAGATCGGACACGATCTCCTACGAGCAGTACTTC. This codes for CAIRSDTISYEQYF.

There are a few counts of this clone. This chain links TRBV29-1 with TRBJ2-1; tentative D call: TRBD1 (6 bases). Germline CDR1 and CDR2: SQVTM and ANQGSEA. The CDR3 sequence is 15 residues long. CDR3 in amino acids: CSFPGQRSSYNEQFF. The CDR3, as DNA: TGCAGTTTCCCTGGACAGAGGAGCTCCTACAATGAGCAGTTCTTC.

The V gene is TRBV5-1, the J gene TRBJ1-1; 8 nucleotides line up with TRBD1. After removal of 3 bases from V and 4 bases from J, the junction contained 8 bases not matched to a gene. The CDR3 consists of 15 residues. Germline V CDR1 and CDR2: SGHRS, YFSETQ. The CDR3, as DNA: TGCGCCAGCAGCTCCCTTGGACAGGGTTTCACTGAAGCTTTCTTT. Translation: CASSSLGQGFTEAFF.

There are a few counts of this clone. The genes are TRBV15 and TRBJ1-1; D possibly corresponds to TRBD1 (6 bases). The CDR3 runs to 14 residues. Germline CDR1 and CDR2: LNHNV and YYDKDF (reference sequence). V lost 5 bases, J lost 4 bases, and 14 bases lay in between. The CDR3 DNA reads TGTGCCACCAGCTTACGCACAGGGAGCACTGAAGCTTTCTTT. This translates into CATSLRTGSTEAFF.

V is TRBV6-6 and J is TRBJ2-5, with a weak D call TRBD2 (5 bases). The germline V gene encodes CDR1 MNHNY and CDR2 SVGAGI (reference sequence). V was cut by 2 bases and J by 5 bases, with 15 bases left in between. The CDR3 has 15 amino acids. In nucleotides, the CDR3 is TGTGCCAGCAGTTACCAAGGGCTAGCCGGTGAGACCCAGTACTTC. Translation: CASSYQGLAGETQYF.

V is TRBV11-2 and J is TRBJ1-2; D is ambiguous. The CDR3 has 12 amino acids. With 3 bases removed from V and 6 bases from J, the gap between germline ends came to 8 bases. Germline V gene lookup returns CDR1 SGHAT and CDR2 FQNNGV. CDR3 loop: CASSLVGNGYTF. The DNA of the CDR3 is TGTGCCAGCAGCTTGGTCGGGAATGGCTACACCTTC.

CDR3 protein: CASSPLGGATGTQYF. The DNA of the CDR3 is TGTGCCAGCAGCCCCCTAGGGGGGGCGACGGGTACGCAGTATTTT. The J gene is TRBJ2-3, the V gene TRBV7-8; D is possibly TRBD2 (7 bases). V dropped 5 bases and J dropped 8 bases, with 20 bases sitting between them. CDR3 length: 15 amino acids. The germline CDR1 and CDR2 sequences are SGHVS and FQNEAQ.

The chain has TRBV29-1 and TRBJ2-1, with D perhaps given as TRBD1 or TRBD2 (5 bases each). This CDR3 has 14 residues. V lost 3 bases and J lost 1, with 10 bases in between. Germline V lookup: CDR1 SQVTM, CDR2 ANQGSEA. The CDR3 coding sequence is TGCAGCGTTGACACGGGACCGTCCTACAATGAGCAGTTCTTC. Translating gives CSVDTGPSYNEQFF.

Many counts were recorded for this clone. The chain recombines TRBV10-3 with TRBJ1-2; D uncertain. The V and J ends lost 2 bases and 7 bases respectively, with 11 bases between them. The CDR3 runs to 13 residues. Per germline, CDR1 ENHRY and CDR2 SYGVKD. The CDR3 sequence: CAISEEAEVGYTF. The DNA for the CDR3 is TGTGCCATCAGTGAGGAGGCAGAAGTTGGCTACACCTTC.

The chain uses TRBV30 and TRBJ1-2; TRBD1 matches 7 bases. The germline V gene encodes CDR1 GTSNPN and CDR2 SVGIG (reference sequence). This CDR3 is built from 14 residues. After removal of 5 bases from V and 7 bases from J, the junction contained 13 bases not matched to a gene. This chain's CDR3 is CAWDAQGVAFGYTF. DNA of the CDR3: TGTGCCTGGGACGCTCAGGGGGTGGCTTTTGGCTACACCTTC.

This chain connects TRBV20-1 to TRBJ2-5; D gene unclear. Per the germline V gene, CDR1 is DFQATT and CDR2 is SNEGSKA (reference sequence). The CDR3 loop spans 11 amino acids. The germline V and J ends were trimmed by 5 bases and 5 bases, with 9 bases remaining between them. The CDR3 nucleotides read TGCAGTGCTGCGACCGGGGAGACCCAGTACTTC. As protein: CSAATGETQYF.

The CDR3 region has the DNA TGTGCCAGCAGACTCCTAGAGACCCAGTACTTC. Amino acids: CASRLLETQYF. This rearrangement joins TRBV28 to TRBJ2-5, with D unresolved. The ends were cut back, 6 bases at V and 4 bases at J, with 6 bases in the middle. Germline loops: CDR1 MDHEN, CDR2 SYDVKM. This CDR3 is 11 amino acids long. The whole variable domain, filled in from reference TRBV28 and TRBJ2-5, reads DVKVTQSSRYLVKRTGEKVFLECVQDMDHENMFWYRQDPGLGLRLIYFSYDVKMKEKGDIPEGYSVSREKKERFSLILESASTNQTSMYLCASRLLETQYFGPGTRLLVL.

On this clone: Different DNA sequences within this sample yield the same CDR3. The V and J genes are TRBV29-1 and TRBJ2-5, with 9 nucleotides matching TRBD1. The CDR3 totals 14 residues. Germline loops: CDR1 SQVTM, CDR2 ANQGSEA. Trimming took 6 bases from V and 2 from J; bases not matched to a gene: 7. The DNA for the CDR3 is TGCAGCGTGGAGGGACAGGGCGGGCAAGAGACCCAGTACTTC. The encoded protein is CSVEGQGGQETQYF.

This clone was seen more than once but under ten times. The rearrangement joins TRBV14 to TRBJ2-1; no definite D call. The germline V gene encodes CDR1 SGHDN and CDR2 FVKESK. The V gene lost 4 bases and the J gene lost 8 bases, with 12 bases spanning the gap. This CDR3 has 13 residues. CDR3 nucleotides: TGTGCCAGCAGCCCCAGACGCTTCGATGAGCAGTTCTTC. Translation: CASSPRRFDEQFF.

The CDR3 loop is CASSQGRQGRTDTQYF. The CDR3 coding sequence is TGTGCCAGCAGCCAAGGGCGACAGGGACGCACAGATACGCAGTATTTT. V gene TRBV2 combines with J gene TRBJ2-3; 7 bases agree with TRBD1. The CDR3 is 16 residues long. V gave up 6 bases and J gave up 1 base; unmatched junction bases: 10. Germline loops: CDR1 SNHLY, CDR2 FYNNEI.